Listed below are T cell receptor beta chains from one sample, sequenced in a study of long-term antiretroviral therapy in people with HIV. Libraries were prepared by immunoSEQ multiplex PCR; TCRdb keeps only in-frame clonotypes and omits some of them. The repertoire holds about 20,000 clones, with more than 70% as singletons. The sequencing here drew on unsorted PBMCs, taken less than 2.5 years after starting antiretroviral therapy. Receptors originate from a man aged 35-49 years with HIV. Both conserved end residues are part of each CDR3. The D gene is left open where the match is weak. The size of a clone is reported for some rows only, either as once, few or many, or as a class for expanded clones.

D	J	size	V	DNA	CDR3
-	TRBJ2-3	-	TRBV5-1	TGCGCCAGCAGCTTGACTAATACGCAGTATTTT	CASSLTNTQYF
-	TRBJ2-2	once	TRBV7-8	TGTGCCAGCAGCCTGGGGACCGGGCGTTACACCGGGGAGCTGTTTTTT	CASSLGTGRYTGELFF
-	TRBJ2-7	once	TRBV6-1	TGTGCCAGCACCAGGGGGGGCCCCCCCTACGAGCAGTACTTC	CASTRGGPPYEQYF
-	TRBJ2-2	-	TRBV11-2	TGTGCCAGCAGCAGACGGGGGAACACCGGGGAGCTGTTTTTT	CASSRRGNTGELFF
TRBD1	TRBJ1-2	few	TRBV28	TGTGCCAGCAGCCTCGACAGGGCCTCTGGCTACACCTTC	CASSLDRASGYTF
-	TRBJ2-5	-	TRBV10-3	TGTGCCATCAGTAAAGGGGAGACCCAGTACTTC	CAISKGETQYF
TRBD2	TRBJ2-1	-	TRBV25-1	TGTGCCAGCAAGCGGGAGGGCCTGAGTCGGAATGAGCAGTTCTTC	CASKREGLSRNEQFF
-	TRBJ1-4	-	TRBV30	TGTGCCTGGAACCGCGGGCGTAATGAAAAACTGTTTTTT	CAWNRGRNEKLFF
-	TRBJ2-2	medium-sized	TRBV4-2	TGTGCCAGCAGCCAAGATGTTCAGGCTCAGAACACCGGGGAGCTGTTTTTT	CASSQDVQAQNTGELFF
-	TRBJ1-2	few	TRBV11-1	TGTGCCAGCGCTGAGGGGCAGAGCTATGGCTACACCTTC	CASAEGQSYGYTF
-	TRBJ1-6	-	TRBV6-1	TGTGCCAGCATCGAGGGGAACAGTTATAATTCACCCCTCCACTTT	CASIEGNSYNSPLHF
TRBD1	TRBJ2-1	-	TRBV10-3	TGTGCCATCAGTGACGGACAGGGACCTTACAATGAGCAGTTCTTC	CAISDGQGPYNEQFF
TRBD1	TRBJ1-1	-	TRBV29-1	TGCAGCGGGGTGACAGGGGGAGGGGAAGCTTTCTTT	CSGVTGGGEAFF
TRBD1	TRBJ1-2	-	TRBV7-9	TGTGCCAGCAGGTCCGGGACAGGGAACTATGGCTACACCTTC	CASRSGTGNYGYTF
-	TRBJ1-1	-	TRBV10-3	TGTGCCATCACAGAAGATCAAGGTCGTACTGAAGCTTTCTTT	CAITEDQGRTEAFF
-	TRBJ2-7	-	TRBV5-4	TGTGCCAGCAGCACCGGGACACACTCCTACGAGCAGTACTTC	CASSTGTHSYEQYF
-	TRBJ2-7	-	TRBV11-2	TGTGCCAGCAGCTTAAGCAGGGGTCCCGCCTACGAGCAGTACTTC	CASSLSRGPAYEQYF
-	TRBJ2-5	-	TRBV5-1	TGCGCCAGCAGCGGGGGAACGCAAGAGACCCAGTACTTC	CASSGGTQETQYF
-	TRBJ2-6	-	TRBV7-3	TGTGCCAGCAGCTCGGGGGGGGCCAACGTCCTGACTTTC	CASSSGGANVLTF
TRBD2	TRBJ2-5	-	TRBV7-8	TGTGCCAGCAGCCCCCCCTCCGGGCGGGAGGGGAAAGAGACCCAGTACTTC	CASSPPSGREGKETQYF
-	TRBJ1-6	few	TRBV25-1	TGTGCCAGCAGTCACACGGCGTATAATTCACCCCTCCACTTT	CASSHTAYNSPLHF
-	TRBJ2-7	once	TRBV7-9	TGTGCCAGCAGCTTCCCCGTTACCTACGAGCAGTACTTC	CASSFPVTYEQYF
-	TRBJ2-2	-	TRBV9	TGTGCCAGCAGCGAGGGGCCCAGCGCCACCGGGGAGCTGTTTTTT	CASSEGPSATGELFF
-	TRBJ2-7	few	TRBV2	TGTGCCAGCAGGGCAGGGCCGGGCGAGCAGTACTTC	CASRAGPGEQYF
TRBD1	TRBJ2-7	few	TRBV30	TGTGCCTGGTCACCTGGGCCGACAGGGGAATACTTC	CAWSPGPTGEYF
TRBD2	TRBJ2-1	-	TRBV5-6	TGTGCCAGCAGCACCCGACTAGCTGTACGCTCCTACAATGAGCAGTTCTTC	CASSTRLAVRSYNEQFF
-	TRBJ1-2	-	TRBV5-4	TGTGCCAGCAGCCCAGGGACGGAGCACTATGGCTACACCTTC	CASSPGTEHYGYTF
TRBD1	TRBJ2-1	few	TRBV7-9	TGTGCCAGCAGCTTAGTTCAGGTGACAGGGTCTCGTGAGCAGTTCTTC	CASSLVQVTGSREQFF
-	TRBJ2-1	-	TRBV10-1	TGCGCCAGCAGTGAGCGGTCCGGTGGTAGTGAGCAGTTCTTC	CASSERSGGSEQFF
TRBD2	TRBJ2-1	-	TRBV6-5	TGTGCCAGCAGTTTGACCGGGACTAGCTTCTACAATGAGCAGTTCTTC	CASSLTGTSFYNEQFF
TRBD2	TRBJ2-2	few	TRBV11-2	TGTGCCAGCAGCACACTAGCGGGGGGCCTCGGGGAGCTGTTTTTT	CASSTLAGGLGELFF
-	TRBJ2-5	-	TRBV5-4	TGTGCCAGCAGCTTGGAAGTTGGGGTTAAGGAGACCCAGTACTTC	CASSLEVGVKETQYF
-	TRBJ2-7	-	TRBV28	TGTGCAGTGGGTGGAACGGGACGAGTCTACGAGCAGTACTTC	CAVGGTGRVYEQYF
-	TRBJ2-5	-	TRBV7-2	TGTGCCAGCAGCCTCATTCAGGCCCAGTACTTC	CASSLIQAQYF
TRBD1	TRBJ1-4	-	TRBV19	TGTGCCAGTTCCCAAGGGACAGGAGTTGAAAAACTGTTTTTT	CASSQGTGVEKLFF
-	TRBJ1-3	-	TRBV28	TGTGCCAGCAGGGCCGGGGGTATCGGAAACACCATATATTTT	CASRAGGIGNTIYF
TRBD2	TRBJ2-3	-	TRBV7-9	TGTGCCAGCAGCGTAGACGGGGGGGGAGGCACAGATACGCAGTATTTT	CASSVDGGGGTDTQYF
-	TRBJ2-7	-	TRBV30	TGTGCCTGGAGTGACCCCCCTGTGCAGTACTTC	CAWSDPPVQYF
TRBD2	TRBJ2-7	-	TRBV7-2	TGTGCCAGCAGCCGGGGACTATTGCAGGAGCAGTACTTC	CASSRGLLQEQYF
TRBD1	TRBJ1-1	-	TRBV5-1	TGCGCCAGCAGCCGGAGTACAGGGGGTGAAGCTTTCTTT	CASSRSTGGEAFF
-	TRBJ1-1	-	TRBV4-1	TGCGCCAGCACCTACAGAGGGCTTGGGACTGAAGCTTTCTTT	CASTYRGLGTEAFF
-	TRBJ1-1	-	TRBV5-4	TGTGCCAGCAGCTTGACAGAGAACACTGAAGCTTTCTTT	CASSLTENTEAFF
-	TRBJ1-1	-	TRBV6-5	TGTGCCAGCAGTTTTCTCGATGGGGGGGCTTTCTTT	CASSFLDGGAFF